These T cell receptor beta chains were read from a single sample in a study of graft-versus-host responses after intestinal transplantation. Antigens for these TCRs are unknown. Sequencing was performed with immunoSEQ multiplex PCR; in TCRdb, only in-frame clones are kept and a portion is missing. The profile shows about 100,000 clones, approximately 84% of them singletons. The source was unstimulated CD4+ T cells sorted from spleen or lymph node cells, collected before transplant. Every receptor here comes from a human donor who was the organ donor for an intestinal transplant. Both conserved end residues are trimmed from each CDR3. The D gene is left open where the match is weak.

d_call j_call cdr3_length v_call cdr3_aa
NA TRBJ2-7 12 TRBV30 AWSSPPGAYEQY
TRBD1 TRBJ1-2 13 TRBV19 ASSIGRTGEYGYT
NA TRBJ1-6 9 TRBV28 ASSSGPFLH
NA NA 11 TRBV5-1 ASSYGVTYEQY
NA TRBJ1-6 13 TRBV2 ASSAGSRYNSPLH
NA TRBJ2-2 13 TRBV28 ASSRAGSYTGELF
TRBD1 TRBJ1-3 15 TRBV7-9 ASSPSRTGVSGNTIY
NA TRBJ2-3 9 TRBV7-9 ASSLTDTQY
NA TRBJ2-7 12 TRBV7-2 ASSLDSLNYEQY
TRBD2 TRBJ2-3 15 TRBV7-2 ASVPGTSGGSGGTQY
NA TRBJ2-2 12 TRBV7-3 ASSLGVNTGELF
NA TRBJ2-3 12 TRBV5-1 ASSLGQRTDTQY
NA TRBJ1-1 13 TRBV5-1 ASSLARVGNTEAF
NA TRBJ1-5 11 TRBV19 ASMGLENQPQH
NA TRBJ1-6 12 TRBV19 ASSADRYNSPLH
TRBD1 TRBJ1-5 12 TRBV7-2 ASSAGTGNQPQH
TRBD1 TRBJ1-2 14 TRBV5-1 ASSLAAGQGGYGYT
NA TRBJ2-4 12 TRBV19 ASSMMRTKNIQY
NA TRBJ1-6 12 TRBV7-2 ASSLGSGSSPLH